One TCR beta chain is described in this entry. The data are from a study of CD8 T cells in Susac syndrome. Study-level information: The Susac syndrome patients that were sequenced included about six with active disease and fewer than 10 in remission.

The V gene lost 0 bases and the J gene lost 5 bases, with 14 bases spanning the gap. Germline V gene lookup returns CDR1 PRHDT and CDR2 FYEKMQ (reference sequence). This CDR3 is built from 15 residues. Reverse transcription used about 0.45 to 1 ug RNA and random hexamers. From the immunoSEQ multiplex PCR reads, TCRdb called clonotypes with MiXCR, one entry per CDR3 protein. Seen here are 75,000 to 95,000 distinct CDR3 sequences, 85% to 95% observed once, and the top ten hold approximately 0.48%. Sequences were obtained from CD8+ T cells from PBMCs. This chain uses TRBV13 with TRBJ2-7; D perhaps matches TRBD2 (6 bases). This clonotype was sampled from a human donor with Susac syndrome. The CDR3 protein is CASSLGTGTVNEQYF. DNA for the CDR3: TGTGCCAGCAGCTTAGGTACCGGGACTGTAAACGAGCAGTACTTC.